These 21 T cell receptor beta chains were all obtained from the same sample, sequenced in a study of a mutant IDH1 vaccine in newly diagnosed glioma. Documented time point: baseline, week 1 (first vaccination visit). Described treatment: pre-vaccination baseline after standard-of-care therapy. Sequencing used immunoSEQ multiplex PCR; TCRdb keeps in-frame clones, though not all of them. This sample yields tens of thousands of clones, of which roughly 93% are seen a single time; 1% to 1.5% belongs to the top ten. The sequenced sample was PBMCs, obtained from a glioma patient treated with radiotherapy, temozolomide or both. These receptors were obtained from a man aged 40-49 years with glioma.

This rearrangement joins TRBV6-1 to TRBJ1-1; D is uncertain. The germline gives CDR1 MNHNS, CDR2 SASEGT. The CDR3 length is 11 residues. Deletions cut 6 bases from V and 5 bases from J, with 7 bases between. CDR3 loop: CASRRGTEAFF. As DNA, the CDR3 is TGTGCCAGCAGGCGAGGGACTGAAGCTTTCTTT.

The chain has TRBV19 and TRBJ2-5; no clear D. The CDR3 has 12 residues. Between the trimmed V and J ends, which lost 5 bases and 4 bases, there was a span of 8 bases. Germline values: CDR1 LNHDA, CDR2 SQIVND (reference sequence). CDR3 coding DNA: TGTGCCAGTAGTCCGCCCTCAGAGACCCAGTACTTC. Amino acids: CASSPPSETQYF. The full variable domain, with the rest looked up from reference TRBV19 and TRBJ2-5, is DGGITQSPKYLFRKEGQNVTLSCEQNLNHDAMYWYRQDPGQGLRLIYYSQIVNDFQKGDIAEGYSVSREKKESFPLTVTSAQKNPTAFYLCASSPPSETQYFGPGTRLLVL.

V gene TRBV5-1 combines with J gene TRBJ2-1; tentatively, D is TRBD1 or TRBD2 (6 bases each). The CDR3 length is 15 residues. Germline V gene data show CDR1 as SGHRS and CDR2 as YFSETQ. The ends were cut back, 2 bases at V and 3 bases at J, with 12 bases in the middle. Here the CDR3 DNA reads TGCGCCAGCAGCTTAGGAGGGGGAAGCTACAATGAGCAGTTCTTC. It is translated as CASSLGGGSYNEQFF.

Written as DNA, the CDR3 is TGTGCCAGTAGTATCTGGGGGGACAGCGGTGGCAAAAACATTCAGTACTTC. This translates into CASSIWGDSGGKNIQYF. The chain has TRBV19 and TRBJ2-4; possible D gene TRBD1, 7 bases. The germline gives CDR1 LNHDA, CDR2 SQIVND (reference sequence). The V and J ends lost 3 bases and 3 bases respectively, with 18 bases between them. There are 17 residues in the CDR3.

CDR3: CASSDPGLAGTETQYF. The CDR3 region has the DNA TGTGCCAGCAGTGATCCGGGACTAGCGGGTACGGAGACCCAGTACTTC. The rearrangement links TRBV25-1 to TRBJ2-5, with 12 bases matching TRBD2. This CDR3 has 16 amino acids. V shed 3 bases, J shed 5 bases, and the junction held 7 bases outside the gene matches. CDR1 is MGHDK and CDR2 is SYGVNS in the germline V gene.

This chain uses TRBV4-3 with TRBJ2-1; D may be TRBD1 or TRBD2 (7 bases each). V was clipped by 0 bases and J by 4 bases, with 13 bases between them. Looked up from germline, CDR1 is LGHNA and CDR2 is YSLEER. This CDR3 spans 16 amino acids. The CDR3 protein is CASSQDPQGGYNEQFF. The CDR3 region has the DNA TGCGCCAGCAGCCAAGACCCCCAGGGGGGGTACAATGAGCAGTTCTTC.

The chain has TRBV7-9 and TRBJ2-6; D not resolved. The germline V gene has CDR1 SEHNR and CDR2 FQNEAQ (reference sequence). The V gene lost 2 bases and the J gene lost 1 base, with 3 bases spanning the gap. This CDR3 region has 14 residues. This chain's CDR3 is CASSLSSGANVLTF. CDR3 DNA sequence: TGTGCCAGCAGCTTAAGTTCTGGGGCCAACGTCCTGACTTTC.

V is TRBV5-4 and J is TRBJ2-5; 11 nucleotides line up with TRBD1. The CDR3 totals 16 residues. V lost 4 bases and J lost 5; bases outside the gene matches: 10. Germline V CDR1 and CDR2: SGHNT, YYREEE (reference sequence). CDR3 bases: TGTGCCAGCAGCCATAGGACAGGGGGCAAAGGGGAGACCCAGTACTTC. Protein product: CASSHRTGGKGETQYF.

This rearrangement joins TRBV19 to TRBJ1-2, with no clear D. The CDR3 extends over 12 amino acids. Germline V lookup: CDR1 LNHDA, CDR2 SQIVND (reference sequence). Trimming took off 5 bases at V and 8 bases at J, with 12 bases between the two ends. DNA of the CDR3: TGTGCCAGTAGTGCCCCTTTGGGGGGCTACACCTTC. It codes for CASSAPLGGYTF.

This chain joins TRBV11-2 and TRBJ1-3; 7 positions agree with TRBD1. The CDR3 has 17 amino acids. Germline values: CDR1 SGHAT, CDR2 FQNNGV. The V and J ends lost 0 bases and 0 bases, in that order; junction bases with no gene match: 5. CDR3 protein: CASSLDLGQSSGNTIYF. The DNA for the CDR3 is TGTGCCAGCAGCTTAGATCTGGGACAGAGCTCTGGAAACACCATATATTTT.

This chain joins TRBV19 and TRBJ2-2, with D perhaps TRBD1 or TRBD2 (5 bases each). Trimming removed 9 bases at V and 6 bases at J, with 20 bases between. Germline lookup yields CDR1 LNHDA and CDR2 SQIVND (reference sequence). The CDR3 is 15 amino acids. DNA of the CDR3: TGTGCCAGCCTTCGACTTGGGGGTCGGTCCGGGGAGCTGTTTTTT. Protein product: CASLRLGGRSGELFF.

The V and J genes are TRBV21-1 and TRBJ2-7; the table's D call, TRBD2, has no DNA check behind it. TRBV21-1 counts as a pseudogene. The CDR3 runs to 14 residues. CDR3 nucleotides: TGTGCCAGGATTGCGGGAGAAGAGGACTACGAGCAGTACTTC. This translates into CARIAGEEDYEQYF.

The chain links TRBV19 to TRBJ1-2; D remains ambiguous. Trimming shortened V by 7 bases and J by 4 bases, and 16 bases separated the two germline ends. CDR1 is LNHDA and CDR2 is SQIVND in the germline V gene (reference sequence). The CDR3 runs to 14 residues. The CDR3 sequence is CASIARTDGYGYTF. DNA for the CDR3: TGTGCCAGTATTGCACGCACGGATGGCTATGGCTACACCTTC.

This chain links TRBV10-3 with TRBJ2-1; D is uncertain. The CDR3 extends over 16 amino acids. V lost 2 bases to trimming and J lost 0 bases, with 11 bases between them. CDR1 is ENHRY and CDR2 is SYGVKD in the germline V gene. The CDR3 here is CAISEITLSSYNEQFF. CDR3 bases: TGTGCCATCAGTGAGATAACCCTTTCCTCCTACAATGAGCAGTTCTTC.

The rearrangement joins TRBV7-6 to TRBJ2-3, with D perhaps given as TRBD1 or TRBD2 (7 bases each). The V end lost 0 bases, the J end lost 4 bases, and 14 bases lay between the germline ends. This CDR3 contains 16 residues. Per the germline V gene, CDR1 is SGHVS and CDR2 is FNYEAQ. The CDR3 nucleotides are TGTGCCAGCAGCTTAGCGGGAGGGGGCAATGCAGATACGCAGTATTTT. It yields the protein CASSLAGGGNADTQYF.

The chain carries TRBV5-5 and TRBJ2-2; no firm D call. V dropped 3 bases and J dropped 5 bases, with 8 bases sitting between them. From germline, CDR1 is SGHKS and CDR2 YYEKEE (reference sequence). This CDR3 comprises 13 residues. The CDR3 DNA is TGTGCCAGCAGCTCGTACAGTACCGGGGAGCTGTTTTTT. It is translated as CASSSYSTGELFF.

This chain joins TRBV18 and TRBJ2-2, with D maybe TRBD1 (6 bases). This CDR3 has 19 amino acids. Germline assignment: CDR1 KGHSH and CDR2 LQKENI. V gave up 3 bases and J gave up 2 bases, with 22 bases separating them. The CDR3 nucleotides read TGTGCCAGCTCACCCTTAACGACCAGGGGAACCTTCAACACCGGGGAGCTGTTTTTT. Protein product: CASSPLTTRGTFNTGELFF.

The chain links TRBV11-3 to TRBJ2-7; D gene uncertain. CDR3 length: 15 residues. V was pared by 0 bases and J by 0 bases, with 9 bases between. Germline V gene lookup returns CDR1 SGHNT and CDR2 YENEEA. CDR3 coding DNA: TGTGCCAGCAGCTTAGATCCCTTACCCTCCTACGAGCAGTACTTC. The encoded protein is CASSLDPLPSYEQYF.

The chain joins TRBV9 to TRBJ2-3; no definite D call. The CDR3 runs to 13 residues. Germline CDR1 and CDR2: SGDLS and YYNGEE. The germline V and J ends were trimmed by 0 bases and 2 bases, with 4 bases remaining between them. The CDR3 sequence is CASSVAPTDTQYF. The CDR3 DNA is TGTGCCAGCAGCGTAGCCCCCACAGATACGCAGTATTTT.

The CDR3 sequence: CASSLVGTGIHEQYF. The CDR3 DNA is TGTGCCAGCAGCTTGGTTGGGACAGGGATCCACGAGCAGTACTTC. The chain uses TRBV5-6 and TRBJ2-7, with 9 bases that match TRBD1. Losses at the gene ends were 0 bases for V and 5 bases for J; bases not matched to a gene: 6. Germline CDR1 is SGHDT and CDR2 is YYEEEE. The CDR3 has 15 residues. The whole variable domain, remainder taken from reference TRBV5-6 and TRBJ2-7, is DAGVTQSPTHLIKTRGQQVTLRCSPKSGHDTVSWYQQALGQGPQFIFQYYEEEERQRGNFPDRFSGHQFPNYSSELNVNALLLGDSALYLCASSLVGTGIHEQYFGPGTRLTVT.

V gene TRBV6-1 combines with J gene TRBJ2-2; the D gene is possibly TRBD2 (5 bases). Germline CDR1 MNHNS, CDR2 SASEGT. Trimming pared 8 bases from V and 8 bases from J, leaving 18 bases between. The CDR3 is 14 amino acids. CDR3 nucleotide sequence: TGTGCCAGCGCGGAATTATTAAGAGGGGGGGAGCTGTTTTTT. Its translation is CASAELLRGGELFF.